This T cell receptor (beta chain) was recovered during a study of blood T cell repertoires in COVID-19. About the study: There were acute and convalescent COVID-19 samples, and they came from the United States, Italy and Spain. The analysed material was cDNA or gDNA that came from T cells, B-cell-depleted T cells, or PBMCs.

Some clones are missing from TCRdb's copy, which holds only in-frame ones; the method was immunoSEQ multiplex PCR. Among fewer than 200,000 clones listed, roughly 89% were seen once. Sample: peripheral blood. The receptor was isolated from a woman in her seventies with COVID-19, enrolled during active disease.

DNA for the CDR3: TGTGCCAGCAGGCGCTTAACCGGGACAGGGGGATACATTCAGTACTTC. Amino acid sequence: CASRRLTGTGGYIQYF. V and J are TRBV5-8 and TRBJ2-4, with 11 positions matching TRBD1. J gave up 8 bases and V 5 bases, and 12 bases lay outside the gene matches. CDR1 and CDR2 (germline): SGHTS, YDEGEE. CDR3 length: 16 amino acids.